This entry lists 2 T cell receptor beta chains sequenced from one sample in a study of beta chain features in type 1 diabetes. Antigen specificity for these receptors is unknown. Findings and limits, study-wide: Significant though moderate, a shortening of TCRB CDR3s appeared in all four CD4+ subsets of Type 1 diabetes patients.

Expressed TCRB transcripts were sequenced because the isolated RNA had all been reverse transcribed beforehand. Libraries were prepared by immunoSEQ multiplex PCR; TCRdb keeps only in-frame clonotypes and omits some of them. The profile shows 150,000 to 200,000 clones, roughly 8% of them singletons. Material for sequencing was central memory CD4+ T cells from blood. These receptors were obtained from a middle-aged woman with type 1 diabetes.

The genes are TRBV5-1 and TRBJ1-5; possible D gene TRBD1, 6 bases. Looked up from germline, CDR1 is SGHRS and CDR2 is YFSETQ. There are 15 residues in the CDR3. Trimming pared 4 bases from V and 0 bases from J, leaving 11 bases between. As DNA, the CDR3 is TGCGCCAGCAGCCCGGGACACAATAGCAATCAGCCCCAGCATTTT. Encoded protein: CASSPGHNSNQPQHF.

In its sample, this clone was seen a few times. The rearrangement links TRBV28 to TRBJ1-1; 7 bases are a match to TRBD1. Germline CDR1 is MDHEN and CDR2 is SYDVKM. This CDR3 comprises 14 residues. Trimming removed 3 bases from V and 5 bases from J; junction bases left unmatched: 6. CDR3 sequence: CASSLDRSRTEAFF. DNA for the CDR3: TGTGCCAGCAGTTTGGACAGGAGCAGGACTGAAGCTTTCTTT.